The present T cell receptor (beta chain) was sequenced within a study of blood T cell repertoires in COVID-19. Study overall: The study drew acute and convalescent COVID-19 samples from the United States, Italy and Spain. The cDNA or gDNA used as material had been derived from T cells, B-cell-depleted T cells, or PBMCs.

Germline V lookup: CDR1 LGHNA, CDR2 YNFKEQ. V gave up 0 bases and J gave up 4 bases, with 10 bases separating them. This CDR3 has 16 amino acids. Authors' data handling: From reference gene primer amplification, estimates of nucleated cell counts were derived. TCRdb keeps only in-frame clones here, not all; method: immunoSEQ multiplex PCR. The DNA gave D and trimming, while V, J and clone size come from that table. This repertoire shows around 160,000 clones, about 82% found once; its top ten account for about 3%. This TCR came from a woman aged 40 to 50 with active or convalescent COVID-19. Source material: peripheral blood. The V gene is TRBV4-2, the J gene TRBJ1-6; possibly TRBD1 for D (6 bases). CDR3 sequence: CASSQDRGGYNSPLHF. CDR3 sequence (DNA): TGTGCCAGCAGCCAAGACAGGGGTGGATATAATTCACCCCTCCACTTT.